The source of this T cell receptor beta chain is a study of naive and memory T cell subsets. Study-level results: A few larger clonotypes appeared in naive repertoires, especially CD8, possibly memory cells re-expressing CD45RA.

The length of the CDR3 is 15 residues. The V gene's germline CDR1 is MNHNY and CDR2 SVGAGI (reference sequence). Trimming cost V 5 bases and J 0 bases, with 12 bases left between them. Two oligonucleotides, mixed equimolar, formed the beta constant-region primer covering TRBC1 and TRBC2. Nested alpha and beta constant-region primers with the SP2 primer drove four PCR rounds on ligated cDNA. TCRdb reanalysed the UMI-ligation and nested PCR reads using MiXCR and keeps one entry per CDR3 protein. The data hold over 130,000 distinct CDR3 sequences, with more than 15% observed a single time. This clonotype appeared a few times. Its matching antigen is unknown.

Sequenced: naive CD8+ T cells from blood. The TCR comes from a human donor in good health. The gene calls are TRBV6-6 and TRBJ2-3, with D perhaps matching TRBD1 or TRBD2 (5 bases each). The CDR3 reads CASSPWDPSTDTQYF. In DNA, the CDR3 is TGTGCCAGCAGTCCCTGGGACCCTAGCACAGATACGCAGTATTTT.